These 16 T cell receptor beta chains were sequenced from one sample in a study of HIV-infected patients and healthy controls. MiXCR, run by TCRdb on the 5' RACE reads, gives a single entry per CDR3 protein. This table has 65,000 to 70,000 distinct CDR3 sequences, 15% to 20% appearing once. The sample comprised CD4+ T cells from blood. These receptors came from a human donor in good health.

This clonotype was observed a few times. This chain links TRBV4-2 with TRBJ2-6; D is uncertain. From germline, CDR1 is LGHNA and CDR2 YNFKEQ. There are 15 residues in the CDR3. Deletions cut 0 bases from V and 4 bases from J, with 7 bases between. The CDR3 DNA reads TGTGCCAGCAGCCAAGATTTAGGCGGGGCCAACGTCCTGACTTTC. Amino acids: CASSQDLGGANVLTF.

The rearrangement links TRBV18 to TRBJ1-3; TRBD1 might be the D (6 bases). Trimming left V 5 bases short and J 2 bases short, with 10 bases between. Per the germline V gene, CDR1 is KGHSH and CDR2 is LQKENI. This CDR3 spans 14 amino acids. CDR3 sequence: CASSRDTTGNTIYF. CDR3 sequence (DNA): TGTGCCAGCTCAAGGGACACGACTGGAAACACCATATATTTT.

This clonotype was picked up many times. The gene calls are TRBV12-3 or TRBV12-4 and TRBJ1-2; D might be TRBD1 (5 bases). Trimming pared 3 bases from V and 8 bases from J, leaving 13 bases between. The CDR3 runs 13 residues. The CDR3 region has the DNA TGTGCCAGCAGTTTTTTCAGGGTGGAGGGCTACACCTTC. Translation: CASSFFRVEGYTF.

A few counts support this clonotype. V and J are TRBV29-1 and TRBJ2-7; D could derive from TRBD1 or TRBD2 (6 bases each). CDR1 and CDR2 from the germline V gene are SQVTM and ANQGSEA. The CDR3 totals 13 residues. Trimming removed 6 bases from V and 5 bases from J, with 17 bases in between. The CDR3 DNA sequence: TGCAGCGTGCAGGAGGGGGGTGGCCACGAGCAGTACTTC. Protein sequence: CSVQEGGGHEQYF.

This clonotype was seen many times. The V and J genes are TRBV6-2 or TRBV6-3 and TRBJ2-7, with a weak D call TRBD1 (5 bases). V lost 2 bases to trimming and J lost 3 bases, with 14 bases between them. Germline assignment: CDR1 MNHEY and CDR2 SVGEGT. This CDR3 contains 15 residues. CDR3 region: CASSYVSQGIYEQYF. DNA for the CDR3: TGTGCCAGCAGTTACGTTTCCCAGGGTATCTACGAGCAGTACTTC.

This chain links TRBV7-8 with TRBJ2-1; 7 positions agree with TRBD1. V lost 5 bases to trimming and J lost 8 bases; unmatched junction nucleotides: 15. Germline values: CDR1 SGHVS, CDR2 FQNEAQ. This CDR3 spans 16 amino acids. CDR3 in DNA: TGTGCCAGCAGCCGAACGGACAGGCCTGGTAAAGATGAGCAGTTCTTC. Amino acids: CASSRTDRPGKDEQFF.

The chain couples TRBV12-3 or TRBV12-4 to TRBJ1-4; no definite D call. V dropped 6 bases and J dropped 7 bases, with 9 bases sitting between them. The CDR3 is 12 amino acids. CDR3 loop: CASSSQTEKLFF. The DNA for the CDR3 is TGTGCCAGCAGCTCTCAGACTGAAAAACTGTTTTTT.

This clonotype has only a few counts. The V gene is TRBV20-1, the J gene TRBJ2-3; D is unresolved. CDR3 length: 12 amino acids. Trimming took 2 bases from V and 7 from J, leaving 10 bases between them. Germline CDR1 is DFQATT and CDR2 is SNEGSKA (reference sequence). The CDR3 region has the DNA TGCAGTGCTAGATCCCCACCGTATACGCAGTATTTT. This translates into CSARSPPYTQYF.

The V gene is TRBV9, the J gene TRBJ1-2; 11 bases agree with TRBD1. Germline trimming cut 6 bases from V and 4 bases from J; bases unmatched to any gene: 11. The CDR3 loop spans 16 amino acids. Germline CDR1 SGDLS, CDR2 YYNGEE. For the CDR3, the DNA is TGTGCCAGCACCGGACAGGGGGCCGGTACAGCCTATGGCTACACCTTC. Protein product: CASTGQGAGTAYGYTF. Full variable domain (missing parts from reference TRBV9 and TRBJ1-2): DSGVTQTPKHLITATGQRVTLRCSPRSGDLSVYWYQQSLDQGLQFLIQYYNGEERAKGNILERFSAQQFPDLHSELNLSSLELGDSALYFCASTGQGAGTAYGYTFGSGTRLTVV.

The gene calls are TRBV6-2 or TRBV6-3 and TRBJ2-1, with D perhaps being TRBD1 or TRBD2 (6 bases each). Trimming cost V 3 bases and J 1 base, with 10 bases left between them. Germline CDR1 reads MNHEY; CDR2 reads SVGEGT. This CDR3 spans 15 amino acids. CDR3 residues: CASSYEGGSYNEQFF. CDR3 nucleotides: TGTGCCAGCAGTTATGAGGGGGGATCCTACAATGAGCAGTTCTTC.

This clonotype has only a few counts. The CDR3 DNA sequence: TGTGCCAGCAGCTTAGAGCCAGTTAGGAATCAGCCCCAGCATTTT. Amino acids: CASSLEPVRNQPQHF. The gene calls are TRBV7-2 and TRBJ1-5; D is uncertain. The germline CDR1 and CDR2 sequences are SGHTA and FQGNSA. With 1 base removed from V and 4 bases from J, the gap between germline ends came to 11 bases. The CDR3 covers 15 residues. The entire variable domain, with the rest obtained from reference TRBV7-2 and TRBJ1-5, is as follows: GAGVSQSPSNKVTEKGKDVELRCDPISGHTALYWYRQSLGQGLEFLIYFQGNSAPDKSGLPSDRFSAERTGGSVSTLTIQRTQQEDSAVYLCASSLEPVRNQPQHFGDGTRLSIL.

The sample holds one count of this clonotype. Being one base from a much bigger clone, this may be a read error. Given the absence of the conserved phenylalanine or tryptophan at the CDR3 end, a read error is likely. V and J are TRBV7-9 and TRBJ2-3; TRBD1 matches 8 bases. The length of the CDR3 is 17 residues. Losses at the gene ends were 1 base for V and 3 bases for J; bases not matched to a gene: 9. CDR1 is SEHNR and CDR2 is FQNEAQ in the germline V gene (reference sequence). DNA for the CDR3: TGTGCCAGCAGCTTAGGTGGAACAGGGGACAGGACAGATACGCAGTATTCT. Translation: CASSLGGTGDRTDTQYS.

This clonotype showed up just once. Written as DNA, the CDR3 is TGTGCCAGCAGTGCGCCCACTCGGAGGCCTTATGGCTACACCTTC. This codes for CASSAPTRRPYGYTF. The chain has TRBV28 and TRBJ1-2; D is unresolved. Looked up from germline, CDR1 is MDHEN and CDR2 is SYDVKM. CDR3 length: 15 residues. Trimming pared 5 bases from V and 5 bases from J, leaving 18 bases between.

The chain has TRBV30 and TRBJ2-6; D gene unclear. Trimming removed 2 bases from V and 0 bases from J, with 2 bases in between. The germline V gene has CDR1 GTSNPN and CDR2 SVGIG (reference sequence). The CDR3 has 13 amino acids. The CDR3 nucleotides read TGTGCCTGGAGTCTCTCTGGGGCCAACGTCCTGACTTTC. This translates into CAWSLSGANVLTF. Full variable domain (missing parts from reference TRBV30 and TRBJ2-6): SQTIHQWPATLVQPVGSPLSLECTVEGTSNPNLYWYRQAAGRGLQLLFYSVGIGQISSEVPQNLSASRPQDRQFILSSKKLLLSDSGFYLCAWSLSGANVLTFGAGSRLTVL.

This chain uses TRBV2 with TRBJ2-3, with 7 bases lining up with TRBD2. The germline CDR1 and CDR2 sequences are SNHLY and FYNNEI. V lost 4 bases and J lost 0; bases outside the gene matches: 4. The CDR3 is 15 amino acids. CDR3 loop: CASSATSRSTDTQYF. CDR3 nucleotides: TGTGCCAGCAGTGCGACTAGCAGGAGCACAGATACGCAGTATTTT. Using reference TRBV2 and TRBJ2-3 for the parts outside the CDR3, the full variable domain is EPEVTQTPSHQVTQMGQEVILRCVPISNHLYFYWYRQILGQKVEFLVSFYNNEISEKSEIFDDQFSVERPDGSNFTLKIRSTKLEDSAMYFCASSATSRSTDTQYFGPGTRLTVL.

V gene TRBV25-1 combines with J gene TRBJ1-1, with D possibly matching TRBD1 (5 bases). CDR1 is MGHDK, CDR2 SYGVNS, per germline. There are 13 residues in the CDR3. V lost 2 bases and J 6 bases, leaving 10 bases between the germline ends. CDR3 DNA: TGTGCCAGCAGTGAAAGGGTAGGGGCTGAAGCTTTCTTT. Its protein is CASSERVGAEAFF.